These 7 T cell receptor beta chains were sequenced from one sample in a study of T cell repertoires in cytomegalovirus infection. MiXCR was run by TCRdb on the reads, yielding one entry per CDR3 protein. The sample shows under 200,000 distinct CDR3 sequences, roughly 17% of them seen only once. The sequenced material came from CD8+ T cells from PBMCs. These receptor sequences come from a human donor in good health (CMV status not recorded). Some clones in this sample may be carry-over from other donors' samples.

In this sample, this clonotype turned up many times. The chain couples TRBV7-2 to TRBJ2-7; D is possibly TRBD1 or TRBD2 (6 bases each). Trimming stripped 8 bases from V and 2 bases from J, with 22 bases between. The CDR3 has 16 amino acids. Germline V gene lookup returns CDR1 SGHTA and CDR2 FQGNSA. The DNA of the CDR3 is TGTGCCAGCGTAATCTCGACTAGGGGGAGTGCCTACGAGCAGTACTTC. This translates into CASVISTRGSAYEQYF.

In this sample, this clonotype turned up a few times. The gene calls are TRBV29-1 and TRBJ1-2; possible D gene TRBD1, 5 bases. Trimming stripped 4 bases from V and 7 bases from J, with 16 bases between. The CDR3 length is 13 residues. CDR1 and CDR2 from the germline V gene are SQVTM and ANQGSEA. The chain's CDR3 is CSVGIREESGYTF. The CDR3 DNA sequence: TGCAGCGTTGGGATCAGGGAAGAGAGTGGCTACACCTTC.

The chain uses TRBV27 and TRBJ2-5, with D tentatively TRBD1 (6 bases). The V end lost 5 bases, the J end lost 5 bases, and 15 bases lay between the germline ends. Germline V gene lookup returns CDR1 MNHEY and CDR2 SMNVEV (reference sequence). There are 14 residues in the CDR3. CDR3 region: CASSPLQGLETQYF. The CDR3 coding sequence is TGTGCCAGCAGTCCCCTACAGGGTTTGGAGACCCAGTACTTC.

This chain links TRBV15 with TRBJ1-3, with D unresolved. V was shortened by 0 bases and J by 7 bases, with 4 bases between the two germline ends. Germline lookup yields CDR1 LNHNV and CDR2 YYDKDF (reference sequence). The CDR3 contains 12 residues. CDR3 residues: CATSREKNTIYF. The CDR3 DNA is TGTGCCACCAGCAGAGAAAAGAACACCATATATTTT.

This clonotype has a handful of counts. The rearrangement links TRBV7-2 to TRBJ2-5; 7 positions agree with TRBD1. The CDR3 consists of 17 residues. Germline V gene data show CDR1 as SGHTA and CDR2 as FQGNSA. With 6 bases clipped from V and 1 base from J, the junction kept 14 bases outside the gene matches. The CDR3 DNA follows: TGTGCCAGCAGTCAAGGTCACGGACAGGCTATCCAAGAGACCCAGTACTTC. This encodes CASSQGHGQAIQETQYF.

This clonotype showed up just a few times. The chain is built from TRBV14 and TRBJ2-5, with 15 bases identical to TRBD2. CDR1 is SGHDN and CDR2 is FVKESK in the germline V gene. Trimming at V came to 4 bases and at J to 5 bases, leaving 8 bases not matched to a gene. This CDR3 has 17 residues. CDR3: CASSPRTSGGAVETQYF. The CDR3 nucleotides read TGTGCCAGCAGCCCCCGGACTAGCGGGGGGGCCGTGGAGACCCAGTACTTC.

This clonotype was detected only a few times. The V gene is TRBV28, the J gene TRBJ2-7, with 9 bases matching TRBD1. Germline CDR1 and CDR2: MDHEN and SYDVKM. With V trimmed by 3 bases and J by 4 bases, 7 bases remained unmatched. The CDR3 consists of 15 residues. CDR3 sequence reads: CASSLAVGQGYEQYF. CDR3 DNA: TGTGCCAGCAGTTTGGCCGTAGGACAGGGGTACGAGCAGTACTTC.